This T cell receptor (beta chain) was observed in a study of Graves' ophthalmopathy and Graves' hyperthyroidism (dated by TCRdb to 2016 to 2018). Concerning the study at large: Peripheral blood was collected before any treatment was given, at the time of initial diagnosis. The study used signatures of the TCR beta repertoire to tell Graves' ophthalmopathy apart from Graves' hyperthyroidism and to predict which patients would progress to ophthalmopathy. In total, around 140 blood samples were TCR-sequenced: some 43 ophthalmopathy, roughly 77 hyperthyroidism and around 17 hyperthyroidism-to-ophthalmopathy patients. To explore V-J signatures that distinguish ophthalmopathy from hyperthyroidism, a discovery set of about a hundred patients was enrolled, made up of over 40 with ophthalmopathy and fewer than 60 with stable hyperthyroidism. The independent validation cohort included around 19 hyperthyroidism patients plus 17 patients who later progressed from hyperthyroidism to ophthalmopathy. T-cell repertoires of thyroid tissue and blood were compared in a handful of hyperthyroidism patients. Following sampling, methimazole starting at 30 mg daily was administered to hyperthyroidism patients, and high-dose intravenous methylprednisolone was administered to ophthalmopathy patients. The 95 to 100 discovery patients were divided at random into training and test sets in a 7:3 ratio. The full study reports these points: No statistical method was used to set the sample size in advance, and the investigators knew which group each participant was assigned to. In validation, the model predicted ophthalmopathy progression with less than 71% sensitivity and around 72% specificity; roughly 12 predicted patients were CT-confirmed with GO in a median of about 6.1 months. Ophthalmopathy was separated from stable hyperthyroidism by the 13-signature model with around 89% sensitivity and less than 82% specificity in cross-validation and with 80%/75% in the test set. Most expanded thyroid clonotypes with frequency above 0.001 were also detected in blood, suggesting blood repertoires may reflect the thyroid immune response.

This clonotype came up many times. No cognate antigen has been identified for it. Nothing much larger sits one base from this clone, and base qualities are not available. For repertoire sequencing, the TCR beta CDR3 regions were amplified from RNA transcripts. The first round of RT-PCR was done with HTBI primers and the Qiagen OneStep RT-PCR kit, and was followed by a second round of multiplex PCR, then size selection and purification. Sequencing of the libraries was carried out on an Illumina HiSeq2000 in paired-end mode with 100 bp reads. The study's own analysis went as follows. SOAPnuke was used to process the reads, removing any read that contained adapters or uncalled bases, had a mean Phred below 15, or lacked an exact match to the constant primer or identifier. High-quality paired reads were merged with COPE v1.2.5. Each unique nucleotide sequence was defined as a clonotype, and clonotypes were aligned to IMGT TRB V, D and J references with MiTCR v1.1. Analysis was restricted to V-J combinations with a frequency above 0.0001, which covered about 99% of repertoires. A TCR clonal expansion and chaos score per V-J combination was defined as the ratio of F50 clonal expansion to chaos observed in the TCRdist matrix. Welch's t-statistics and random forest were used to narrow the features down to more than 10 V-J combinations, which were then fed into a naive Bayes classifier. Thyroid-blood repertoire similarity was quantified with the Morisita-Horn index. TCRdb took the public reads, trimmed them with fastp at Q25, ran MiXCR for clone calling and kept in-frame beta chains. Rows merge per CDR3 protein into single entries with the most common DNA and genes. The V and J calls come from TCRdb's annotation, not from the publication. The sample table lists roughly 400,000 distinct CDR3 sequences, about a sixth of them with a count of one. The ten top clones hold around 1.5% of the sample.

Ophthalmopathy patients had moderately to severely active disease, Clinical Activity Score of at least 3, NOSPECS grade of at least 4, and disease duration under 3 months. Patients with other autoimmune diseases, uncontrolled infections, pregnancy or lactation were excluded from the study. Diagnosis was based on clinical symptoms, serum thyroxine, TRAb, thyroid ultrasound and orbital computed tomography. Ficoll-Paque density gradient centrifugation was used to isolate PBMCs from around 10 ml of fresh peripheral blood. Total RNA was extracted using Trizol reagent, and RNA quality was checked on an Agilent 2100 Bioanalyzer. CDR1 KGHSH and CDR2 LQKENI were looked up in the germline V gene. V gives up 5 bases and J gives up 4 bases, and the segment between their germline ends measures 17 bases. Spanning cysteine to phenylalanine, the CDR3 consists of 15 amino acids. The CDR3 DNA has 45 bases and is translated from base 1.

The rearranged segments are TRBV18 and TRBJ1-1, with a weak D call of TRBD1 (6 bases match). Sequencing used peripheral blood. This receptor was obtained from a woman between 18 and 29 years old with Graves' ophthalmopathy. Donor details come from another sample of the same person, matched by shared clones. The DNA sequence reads TGTGCCAGCTCATCGCAACAGGGATCGGGCACTGAAGCTTTCTTT. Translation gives CASSSQQGSGTEAFF.